This TCR beta chain was profiled in a study of blood T cell repertoires in COVID-19. Study context: Spain, Italy and the United States supplied samples that represented acute and convalescent COVID-19.

Under the authors' procedure: Amplification of reference gene primers provided the estimated nucleated cell counts. Some clones are missing from TCRdb's copy, which holds only in-frame ones; the method was immunoSEQ multiplex PCR. That table furnishes V, J and clone size, whereas the DNA furnished D and trimming. The sample carries around 140,000 clones, approximately 88% recorded once. In germline, CDR1 is LNHDA, CDR2 SQIVND (reference sequence). The ends were cut back, 10 bases at V and 4 bases at J, with 11 bases in the middle. This CDR3 comprises 12 residues. The material sequenced was peripheral blood. The rearrangement links TRBV19 to TRBJ2-1; D perhaps matches TRBD1 (5 bases). This clonotype originated in a man in his 60s with acute or convalescent COVID-19. The CDR3 loop is CATQDKYNEQFF. In DNA, the CDR3 is TGTGCCACCCAGGACAAGTACAATGAGCAGTTCTTC.